This T cell receptor (beta chain) derives from a study of memory CD4+ T cells and cytomegalovirus serostatus. For the study at large: Of the healthy Belgian adults, nine or ten were CMV seropositive and about two dozen seronegative.

This table comes from immunoSEQ multiplex PCR, and its TCRdb copy is limited to in-frame clones, with some not included. The repertoire holds approximately 47,000 clones, about three quarters seen once, with roughly 0.76% in the top ten. V was clipped by 3 bases and J by 3 bases; unmatched bases: 11. The germline V gene has CDR1 MGHRA and CDR2 YSYEKL. The CDR3 has 18 residues. Single viable CD3+CD4+CD8-CD45RO+ cells were sorted as the memory CD4+ T cells. Total CD4+ T cells were enriched by CD4 positive selection. The chain links TRBV4-1 to TRBJ2-3, with TRBD2 matching over 11 bases. The sequence derives from an adult in good health and CMV-seronegative. The sample taken for sequencing was memory CD4+ T cells from blood. This CDR3 is CASSHFLAGGPGTDTQYF. CDR3 DNA: TGCGCCAGCAGCCATTTCTTAGCGGGGGGGCCGGGAACAGATACGCAGTATTTT.